The clone carrying this TCR beta chain came up once. CDR3 length equals 15 residues. V lost 5 bases, J lost 1 base, and 14 bases lay in between. Germline V gives CDR1 SGHVS, CDR2 FNYEAQ. This entry comes from a study of OX40 agonist ivuxolimab in advanced cancers. Across the whole study: Cohort: 65% to 90% men, mean age 60, aged about 20 to 85.

The protocol was immunoSEQ multiplex PCR, while the TCRdb copy is restricted to in-frame clones and leaves out a portion. The table records over 65,000 clones, approximately 84% of them present only once. The chain employs TRBV7-6 and TRBJ1-2; D is possibly TRBD1 (6 bases). This clonotype was sampled from an adult with an advanced solid tumor such as melanoma, head and neck, liver or kidney cancer. Sequenced material: CD4+ or CD8+ T cells sorted from blood, taken in a trial of the OX40 agonist ivuxolimab. CDR3 in DNA: TGTGCCAGCAGCCCCAGACAGGAAATTAACTATGGCTACACCTTC. It yields the protein CASSPRQEINYGYTF. Full variable domain (rest looked up from reference TRBV7-6 and TRBJ1-2): GAGVSQSPRYKVTKRGQDVALRCDPISGHVSLYWYRQALGQGPEFLTYFNYEAQQDKSGLPNDRFSAERPEGSISTLTIQRTEQRDSAMYRCASSPRQEINYGYTFGSGTRLTVV.